This passage covers 15 T cell receptor beta chains from one sample sequenced in a study of blood T cell repertoires in COVID-19. Measured with immunoSEQ multiplex PCR; TCRdb has only the in-frame clones, and not every one. The sample holds around 200,000 clones, 80% to 90% seen once. The sequencing input was PBMCs or T cells enriched from blood (not recorded which). All receptors come from a middle-aged woman with acute COVID-19.

This clone was recorded only once. The chain recombines TRBV3-1 (or the pseudogene TRBV3-2) with TRBJ1-1; D is uncertain. The CDR3 extends over 11 amino acids. Germline CDR1 LGHDT, CDR2 YNNKEL (reference sequence). DNA of the CDR3: TGTGCTACCCGGGGAGGCACTGAAGCTTTCTTT. It codes for CATRGGTEAFF.

This clone was counted between two and nine times. The CDR3 nucleotides are TGTGCCTCCACAATCGGACAGGGACGAACTGAAGCTTTCTTT. It is translated as CASTIGQGRTEAFF. V and J are TRBV5-8 and TRBJ1-1, with 8 bases matching TRBD1. Trimming cost V 10 bases and J 5 bases; bases outside gene matches: 13. Per the germline V gene, CDR1 is SGHTS and CDR2 is YDEGEE. The CDR3 extends over 14 amino acids.

The chain joins TRBV19 to TRBJ1-1, with D possibly matching TRBD1 (6 bases). This CDR3 is built from 13 residues. Germline CDR1 and CDR2: LNHDA and SQIVND (reference sequence). V shed 5 bases and J shed 0 bases, with 7 bases lying between them. The CDR3 sequence: CASSGTMNTEAFF. The DNA for the CDR3 is TGTGCCAGTAGTGGGACAATGAACACTGAAGCTTTCTTT.

This clone came up a few times. V is TRBV30 and J is TRBJ1-2, with 9 bases matching TRBD1. CDR1 is GTSNPN and CDR2 is SVGIG in the germline V gene (reference sequence). Trimming removed 5 bases from V and 5 bases from J; junction bases left unmatched: 15. CDR3 length: 16 residues. CDR3 in amino acids: CAWFRHRGRAGYGYTF. The CDR3, as DNA: TGTGCCTGGTTCCGCCACAGGGGGCGCGCAGGGTATGGCTACACCTTC.

The chain combines TRBV7-2 with TRBJ2-7, with a possible D match to TRBD2 (5 bases). Germline V gene lookup returns CDR1 SGHTA and CDR2 FQGNSA. CDR3 size: 14 residues. V was trimmed by 2 bases and J by 4 bases, leaving 12 bases between them. The CDR3 coding sequence is TGTGCCAGCAGCTTACCTGGGAGTTGGTACGAGCAGTACTTC. It yields the protein CASSLPGSWYEQYF.

The CDR3 DNA is TGTGCCAGCAGTACCCTTCTAGACTACGAGCAGTACTTC. Protein sequence: CASSTLLDYEQYF. J is TRBJ2-7 and V is TRBV27, with D unresolved. Germline CDR1 and CDR2: MNHEY and SMNVEV (reference sequence). This CDR3 has 13 amino acids. Trimming pared 5 bases from V and 3 bases from J, leaving 11 bases between.

The chain is built from TRBV7-9 and TRBJ2-5; D is uncertain. Germline assignment: CDR1 SEHNR and CDR2 FQNEAQ (reference sequence). The CDR3 totals 15 residues. Deletions cut 1 base from V and 4 bases from J, with 13 bases between. CDR3 nucleotide sequence: TGTGCCAGCAGCTTAGGTGGTCAAACCAGAGAGACCCAGTACTTC. As protein: CASSLGGQTRETQYF.

This clone was recorded a few times. The rearrangement uses TRBV29-1 and TRBJ1-2; tentative D call: TRBD1 (6 bases). The CDR3 loop spans 16 amino acids. Germline lookup yields CDR1 SQVTM and CDR2 ANQGSEA. V lost 1 base and J lost 2, with 17 bases in between. CDR3 loop: CSVEAVRQALNYGYTF. DNA for the CDR3: TGCAGCGTTGAAGCTGTGAGACAGGCGCTAAACTATGGCTACACCTTC.

This CDR3 is CASRTGGTYGYTF. The CDR3 DNA reads TGTGCCAGCAGAACGGGGGGGACCTATGGCTACACCTTC. V is TRBV6-6 and J is TRBJ1-2, with D possibly being TRBD1 (5 bases). Trimming removed 6 bases from V and 4 bases from J, with 12 bases in between. The CDR3 runs 13 residues. CDR1 and CDR2 (germline): MNHNY, SVGAGI (reference sequence).

The chain links TRBV7-3 to TRBJ1-1, with 8 bases lining up with TRBD1. CDR1 and CDR2 (germline): SGHTA, FQGTGA. Trimming at V came to 5 bases and at J to 3 bases, leaving 5 bases not matched to a gene. This CDR3 is 14 amino acids long. Here the CDR3 DNA reads TGTGCCAGCAGCCGCGGACAGGGATACACTGAAGCTTTCTTT. The encoded protein is CASSRGQGYTEAFF.

This sequence joins TRBV7-9 and TRBJ2-1; the D gene is possibly TRBD1 (5 bases). Germline values: CDR1 SEHNR, CDR2 FQNEAQ (reference sequence). V lost 5 bases to trimming and J lost 10 bases, with 12 bases between them. The CDR3 totals 12 residues. The CDR3 protein is CASSPRVSEQFF. The CDR3, as DNA: TGTGCCAGCAGCCCCAGGGTGTCGGAGCAGTTCTTC.

This rearrangement joins TRBV19 to TRBJ2-7; D might be TRBD2 (7 bases). The CDR3 consists of 16 residues. Germline CDR1 reads LNHDA; CDR2 reads SQIVND (reference sequence). With 5 bases removed from V and 0 bases from J, the gap between germline ends came to 17 bases. CDR3 loop: CASSYLGGPNSYEQYF. The CDR3 DNA follows: TGTGCCAGTAGTTATCTGGGGGGGCCCAACTCCTACGAGCAGTACTTC.

The chain couples TRBV5-5 to TRBJ2-5; 8 positions agree with TRBD2. Germline CDR1 is SGHKS and CDR2 is YYEKEE (reference sequence). The CDR3 is made up of 15 amino acids. After removal of 1 base from V and 5 bases from J, the junction contained 7 bases not matched to a gene. The CDR3 is CASSLRAGGRETQYF. The CDR3 DNA is TGTGCCAGCAGCTTGAGGGCGGGGGGCCGGGAGACCCAGTACTTC.

This chain joins TRBV6-6 and TRBJ2-7; 7 bases fit TRBD1. The junction had 11 bases not matched to a gene; V was cut back by 5 bases and J by 4 bases. Per the germline V gene, CDR1 is MNHNY and CDR2 is SVGAGI (reference sequence). The CDR3 sequence is 15 residues long. CDR3 sequence (DNA): TGTGCCAGCAGTCCCTCGACAGGGAACGGGTACGAGCAGTACGTC. Amino acid sequence: CASSPSTGNGYEQYV.

The CDR3 nucleotides are TGCGCCAGCAGCCAAGGACTAGCGGGGGGCACAGATACGCAGTATTTT. Translated, it gives CASSQGLAGGTDTQYF. The chain employs TRBV4-3 and TRBJ2-3; the match to TRBD2 covers 12 bases. CDR1 is LGHNA and CDR2 is YSLEER in the germline V gene. Trimming cost V 1 base and J 1 base; bases outside gene matches: 0. The CDR3 runs 16 residues.